This TCR beta chain was observed in a study of blood T cell repertoires in COVID-19. The CDR3 is 15 residues long. CDR1 is LGHNA and CDR2 is YSLEER in the germline V gene. The V gene end was trimmed by 0 bases and the J gene end by 11 bases; junction bases not matched to a gene: 6. Libraries were prepared by immunoSEQ multiplex PCR; TCRdb keeps only in-frame clonotypes and omits some of them. The table has tens of thousands of clones, under 90% seen once; the top ten hold 20% to 25%. The specimen was peripheral blood. The chain is built from TRBV4-3 and TRBJ1-6; 8 positions match TRBD1. The source of this sequence is a man aged 50-59 years with active COVID-19. CDR3 sequence: CASSQDETGVTPLHF. In DNA form, the CDR3 reads TGCGCCAGCAGCCAAGATGAGACAGGGGTTACACCCCTCCACTTT.